The source of this T cell receptor (beta chain) is a study of beta chain features in type 1 diabetes. TCRB transcripts that were expressed got sequenced, as all of the isolated RNA had been reverse transcribed. Using immunoSEQ multiplex PCR, the repertoire was profiled, and TCRdb retains in-frame clones only, with some absent. The sample lists about 150,000 clones, around 10% occurring once. Blood was collected once per donor into heparin, averaging around 0.11 L. Isolation of CD4+ naive, central memory, regulatory and stem cell-like memory cells was achieved by sorting via CD45RO/CCR7/CD25/CD127/CD95/CD27. The ends lost 3 bases at V and 6 bases at J; junction bases unmatched: 5. This CDR3 is 15 amino acids long. Germline CDR1 is KGHSH and CDR2 is LQKENI. The table lists this clone with a few counts. Its matching antigen is unknown. Study-wide points: TCRB CDR3 length was moderately but significantly reduced in all four CD4+ subsets of Type 1 diabetes patients. PCR might preferentially amplify shorter templates, equally in patients and controls.

The chain links TRBV18 to TRBJ2-1, with 10 bases lining up with TRBD2. The clonotype was recovered from a man aged 18 to 30 in good health. The specimen sequenced was central memory CD4+ T cells from blood. The CDR3 here is CASSPSGGARNEQFF. As DNA, the CDR3 is TGTGCCAGCTCACCGAGCGGGGGGGCCCGCAATGAGCAGTTCTTC.